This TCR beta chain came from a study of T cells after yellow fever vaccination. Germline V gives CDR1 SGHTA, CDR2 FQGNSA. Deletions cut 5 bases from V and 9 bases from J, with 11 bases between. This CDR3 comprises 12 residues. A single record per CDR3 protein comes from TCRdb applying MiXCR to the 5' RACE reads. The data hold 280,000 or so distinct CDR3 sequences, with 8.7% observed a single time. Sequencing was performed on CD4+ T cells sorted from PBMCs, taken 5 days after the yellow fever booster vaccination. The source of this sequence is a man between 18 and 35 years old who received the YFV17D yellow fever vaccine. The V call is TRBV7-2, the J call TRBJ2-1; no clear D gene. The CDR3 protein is CASSATGAEQFF. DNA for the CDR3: TGTGCCAGCAGCGCGACCGGCGCTGAGCAGTTCTTC.